This T cell receptor (beta chain) was retrieved from a study of blood T cell repertoires in COVID-19. Looking at the study overall: PBMCs, B-cell-depleted T cells, or T cells provided the cDNA or gDNA that made up the material.

Germline CDR1 SGHNT, CDR2 YYREEE (reference sequence). The CDR3 spans 14 residues. With regard to this clone: An end of the junction does not agree with germline; a read error may underlie this.

TCRdb's copy holds only in-frame clones and misses some; the assay was immunoSEQ multiplex PCR. The data contain approximately 290,000 clones, about nine tenths of them singletons. The chain is built from TRBV5-4 and TRBJ1-1; possible D gene TRBD1, 6 bases. The receptor's source is a young man with active or convalescent COVID-19. The sequenced sample consisted of peripheral blood. The DNA of the CDR3 is TGTGCCAGCACCTTGGACAGAATGAACACTGAAGCTTTCTTT. It translates to CASTLDRMNTEAFF.